These T cell receptor beta chains were read from a single sample in a study of cytomegalovirus exposure and HLA in healthy donors. Sequencing was performed with immunoSEQ multiplex PCR; in TCRdb, only in-frame clones are kept and a portion is missing. The table has 68,000 or so clones, roughly nine tenths seen once. Sequenced: PBMCs. The origin of the receptors is a man between 18 and 35 years old in good health and CMV-seronegative. CDR3s include the opening cysteine and the closing phenylalanine or tryptophan. Each record gives: D gene, clone size, CDR3 length, J gene, V gene, CDR3 DNA, CDR3 protein. The D gene is left open where the match is weak. Rows give clone size only sometimes, using once, few, many, or a class for an expanded clone.

. once 15 TRBJ2-3 TRBV7-2 TGTGCCAGCAGCTCCACCTATTCTAGCACAGATACGCAGTATTTT CASSSTYSSTDTQYF
. . 13 TRBJ2-7 TRBV6-1 TGTGCCAGCAGTGAAGGGGGCCCCTACGAGCAGTACTTC CASSEGGPYEQYF
. . 16 TRBJ2-6 TRBV28 TGTGCCAGCAGTACTGGAGTGACCTCTGGGGCCAACGTCCTGACTTTC CASSTGVTSGANVLTF
. . 12 TRBJ1-2 TRBV28 TGTGCCATCCACCGGGAGTACTATGGCTACACCTTC CAIHREYYGYTF
. . 15 TRBJ2-1 TRBV13 TGTGCCAGCAGCTTAGAAAGGGGCAAGGGCAATGAGCAGTTCTTC CASSLERGKGNEQFF
TRBD1 . 15 TRBJ1-5 TRBV28 TGTGCCAGCAGTCCTAGGACAGGGTCGAGTCAGCCCCAGCATTTT CASSPRTGSSQPQHF
TRBD1 . 14 TRBJ1-4 TRBV7-9 TGTGCCAGCAGCTTAGACAGGGGAAATGAAAAACTGTTTTTT CASSLDRGNEKLFF
. once 18 TRBJ1-1 TRBV4-3 TGCGCCAGCAGCCACTCCTACTGGGGGGGGGAAAAAAACACTGAAGCTTTCTTT CASSHSYWGGEKNTEAFF
. . 15 TRBJ1-2 TRBV7-9 TGTGCCAGCAGCTTAGGGGACATCATTAACTATGGCTACACCTTC CASSLGDIINYGYTF
. . 14 TRBJ1-1 TRBV6-1 TGTGCCACCACGCGAACAGGGAGGGACACTGAAGCTTTCTTT CATTRTGRDTEAFF
. once 14 TRBJ1-1 TRBV6-5 TGTGCCAGCAGTTTAATTCAGGGGCTAACTGAAGCTTTCTTT CASSLIQGLTEAFF
. . 11 TRBJ1-1 TRBV2 TGTGCCAGCACCATATGGGCCGAAGCTTTCTTT CASTIWAEAFF
. . 14 TRBJ1-2 TRBV28 TGTGCCACCTTAAGGGGGGGGCGAGACTATGGCTACACCTTC CATLRGGRDYGYTF
TRBD2 . 13 TRBJ2-1 TRBV2 TGTGCCAGCGTAGCGGGAACGGGCTATGAGCAGTTCTTC CASVAGTGYEQFF
. . 15 TRBJ2-1 TRBV28 TGTGCCAGCAGCCAAGCAGGTACAGGGAACAATGAGCAGTTCTTC CASSQAGTGNNEQFF
TRBD1 . 17 TRBJ1-1 TRBV4-2 TGTGCCAGCAGCCAAGGGGGCTGGACAGGGGGAATCACTGAAGCTTTCTTT CASSQGGWTGGITEAFF
TRBD2 . 14 TRBJ2-1 TRBV30 TGTGCCTGGAAAAATAGCGGGAGGGGCAATGAGCAGTTCTTC CAWKNSGRGNEQFF
. . 15 TRBJ1-1 TRBV28 TGTGCCAGCAGGCAGTTGTCAATTCTTGACACTGAAGCTTTCTTT CASRQLSILDTEAFF
TRBD2 . 13 TRBJ2-7 TRBV2 TGTGCCAGCGGGGGGGACGGACCCTACGAGCAGTACTTC CASGGDGPYEQYF
TRBD2 . 16 TRBJ2-7 TRBV28 TGTGCCAGCAGACCCTCTAGCGGGAGATGGTCCTACGAGCAGTACTTC CASRPSSGRWSYEQYF
TRBD1 . 17 TRBJ1-4 TRBV4-3 TGCGCCAGCAGCCAAGATCCAGGGGGAACAACTAATGAAAAACTGTTTTTT CASSQDPGGTTNEKLFF
TRBD2 . 20 TRBJ2-3 TRBV5-1 TGCGCCAGCAGCTTGATCTTTTGGGGCGTTGTGCGGGAGTCGGCAGATACGCAGTATTTT CASSLIFWGVVRESADTQYF
. . 12 TRBJ2-7 TRBV6-6 TGTGCCAGCAGCTCGGGGTTCTACGAGCAGTACTTC CASSSGFYEQYF
. . 14 TRBJ1-1 TRBV30 TGTGCCGTGACCGGAGGGGCTTTGAACACTGAAGCTTTCTTT CAVTGGALNTEAFF
TRBD1 . 17 TRBJ2-7 TRBV4-3 TGCGCCAGCAGCCAAGACCCCCCGGACAGGGGCAACTACGAGCAGTACTTC CASSQDPPDRGNYEQYF
. . 12 TRBJ2-7 TRBV7-2 TGTGCCAGCAGCTTACCGGGAAAAGAGCAGTACTTC CASSLPGKEQYF